A selection of T cell receptor beta chains follows, all from one sample in a study of T cell repertoires in cytomegalovirus infection. Their target antigens are unknown. MiXCR, run by TCRdb on the reads, gives a single entry per CDR3 protein. In the table there are under 30,000 distinct CDR3 sequences, approximately 22% of which are singletons. The sample was CD8+ T cells from cultured PBMCs, taken from culture after CMV antigen stimulation. The source of these receptors is a human donor in good health (CMV status not recorded). Some clones in this sample may be carry-over from other donors' samples. CDR3s include the opening cysteine and the closing phenylalanine or tryptophan. A D gene is named only where the DNA matches it firmly. The size of a clone is reported for some rows only, either as once, few or many, or as a class for expanded clones.

clone_size	d_call	v_call	j_call	cdr3_aa	cdr3_nt
.	.	TRBV6-2/TRBV6-3	TRBJ1-1	CASSRVNTEAFF	TGTGCCAGCAGTCGGGTGAACACTGAAGCTTTCTTT
few	.	TRBV28	TRBJ1-1	CASNSADPEAFF	TGTGCCAGCAATTCGGCTGACCCTGAAGCTTTCTTT
few	TRBD1	TRBV7-9	TRBJ1-1	CASSEGDRGATEAFF	TGTGCCAGCAGCGAGGGGGACAGGGGAGCCACTGAAGCTTTCTTT
.	.	TRBV10-3	TRBJ1-1	CAISRDIENTEAFF	TGTGCCATCAGCCGGGACATAGAGAACACTGAAGCTTTCTTT
.	.	TRBV29-1	TRBJ2-1	CSVEAVSRASYNEQFF	TGCAGCGTTGAAGCGGTATCCAGGGCCTCCTACAATGAGCAGTTCTTC
many	TRBD2	TRBV6-1	TRBJ2-5	CASSSLAGGQETQYF	TGTGCCAGCAGTTCTTTAGCGGGGGGCCAAGAGACCCAGTACTTC
few	TRBD1	TRBV7-8	TRBJ2-7	CATPQGAFYEQYF	TGTGCCACCCCACAGGGGGCGTTCTACGAGCAGTACTTC
many	.	TRBV5-6	TRBJ1-2	CASSRQVGGYTF	TGTGCCAGCAGCCGTCAGGTTGGTGGCTACACCTTC
many	.	TRBV3-1	TRBJ1-1	CASSQGLGERAEAFF	TGTGCCAGCAGCCAAGGTTTGGGGGAGCGAGCTGAAGCTTTCTTT
few	TRBD1	TRBV19	TRBJ1-6	CASSLNRGLNSPLHF	TGTGCCAGTAGTCTGAACAGGGGTCTTAATTCACCCCTCCACTTT
few	TRBD1	TRBV7-8	TRBJ1-2	CASSLFGRTGPPQNYGYTF	TGTGCCAGCAGCCTATTCGGCCGGACAGGGCCTCCACAAAACTATGGCTACACCTTC
.	.	TRBV7-9	TRBJ2-3	CASSSLGAGTDTQYF	TGTGCCAGCAGCTCCTTGGGGGCGGGCACAGATACGCAGTATTTT
.	TRBD2	TRBV6-5	TRBJ2-7	CASTQPGLVYEQYF	TGTGCCAGCACCCAACCGGGACTAGTCTACGAGCAGTACTTC
.	.	TRBV11-3	TRBJ1-1	CASSLRENTEAFF	TGTGCCAGCAGCTTAAGGGAAAACACTGAAGCTTTCTTT
.	TRBD1	TRBV28	TRBJ1-1	CASSLIQGATKEAFF	TGTGCCAGCAGTTTAATACAGGGGGCGACCAAAGAAGCTTTCTTT
few	TRBD2	TRBV19	TRBJ2-5	CASSMAGGLRGETQYF	TGTGCCAGTAGTATGGCGGGGGGGCTACGAGGAGAGACCCAGTACTTC
once	TRBD1	TRBV4-2	TRBJ1-6	CASSQVRAKGGSPLHF	TGTGCCAGCAGCCAAGTCCGGGCGAAAGGGGGCTCACCCCTCCACTTT
.	.	TRBV6-4	TRBJ2-2	CASSDSEVGELFF	TGTGCCAGCAGTGACTCCGAAGTGGGGGAGCTGTTTTTT
many	.	TRBV6-4	TRBJ2-3	CASSAGEANTQYF	TGTGCCAGCAGTGCGGGGGAGGCGAATACGCAGTATTTT
many	.	TRBV15	TRBJ1-2	CATKPEFPNYGYTF	TGTGCCACCAAACCGGAGTTCCCTAACTATGGCTACACCTTC
.	TRBD1	TRBV5-5	TRBJ2-5	CASNQGQGAYETQYF	TGTGCCAGCAACCAGGGACAGGGGGCCTATGAGACCCAGTACTTC
large	.	TRBV28	TRBJ1-1	CASSLEGGGSMNTEAFF	TGTGCCAGCAGTTTAGAAGGGGGTGGGTCCATGAACACTGAAGCTTTCTTT
.	.	TRBV6-8	TRBJ1-1	CASRDGTTEAFF	TGTGCCAGCAGGGACGGGACGACTGAAGCTTTCTTT
.	.	TRBV4-1	TRBJ1-5	CASRPTGDSNQPQHF	TGCGCCAGCAGGCCGACAGGAGATAGCAATCAGCCCCAGCATTTT
few	TRBD2	TRBV12-3/TRBV12-4	TRBJ2-5	CASSLRTSGGETQYF	TGTGCCAGCAGTCTCCGGACTAGCGGGGGAGAGACCCAGTACTTC
many	.	TRBV7-9	TRBJ1-5	CASSVGVSNQPQHF	TGTGCCAGCAGTGTCGGGGTTAGCAATCAGCCCCAGCATTTT